The T cell receptor (beta chain) described here comes from a study of cytomegalovirus exposure and HLA in healthy donors. Study-level findings and limits: The study listed some 160 cytomegalovirus-associated TCR beta chains. Associated with HLA alleles at 0.05 false discovery rate in a later analysis were approximately 17,000 TCR beta sequences.

A remark on this clone: Its antigen is currently unknown. Compared with germline, one end of the junction differs, possibly owing to a read error.

This CDR3 has 15 residues. Germline CDR1 and CDR2: MDHEN and SYDVKM. Use of 60 Vbeta and 13 Jbeta primers characterized the PCR. The method was immunoSEQ multiplex PCR; TCRdb's version includes in-frame clones alone and lacks a portion of them. The sample carries 97,000 or so clones, around 63% recorded once. Though probably carrying unrecorded immune exposures, donors were nominally healthy at sampling. The sequence derives from a human donor in good health. The V call is TRBV28, the J call TRBJ1-5, with D tentatively TRBD1 (5 bases). Sequenced sample: PBMCs. CDR3 in DNA: TGCCTCACGGGGGGGAGGACGTATAGCAATCAGCCCCAGCATTTT. Its protein is CLTGGRTYSNQPQHF.